This T cell receptor beta chain was found in a study of CD8+ T cells in alopecia areata. On this clone itself: No antigen is known for it.

The authors extracted RNA and reverse transcribed it into cDNA as the sequencing template. The table came from immunoSEQ multiplex PCR; TCRdb's copy has only in-frame clones and leaves some out. This sample has tens of thousands of clones, with around 50% found just once. Both peripheral blood and punch biopsies of lesional scalp skin were obtained from patients who had alopecia areata. The sorting of PBMCs gave CD4+ and CD8+ T cells. This CDR3 region has 15 residues. With 0 bases removed from V and 1 base from J, the gap between germline ends came to 8 bases. Germline V lookup: CDR1 SGHRS, CDR2 YFSETQ. Study findings and constraints: Lesional scalp exceeded normal scalp in clonality, especially in alopecia totalis/universalis. Among patients, TCR sharing was less clear than in mice, a difference possibly due in part to HLA diversity in the patient population.

The chain recombines TRBV5-1 with TRBJ1-5; tentatively, D is TRBD1 (5 bases). Sequenced input: NKG2D-high CD8+ T cells sorted from blood. This sequence originates from a human donor with alopecia areata. CDR3 sequence (DNA): TGCGCCAGCAGCTTGGTTGGGGGGAGCAATCAGCCCCAGCATTTT. It is translated as CASSLVGGSNQPQHF.